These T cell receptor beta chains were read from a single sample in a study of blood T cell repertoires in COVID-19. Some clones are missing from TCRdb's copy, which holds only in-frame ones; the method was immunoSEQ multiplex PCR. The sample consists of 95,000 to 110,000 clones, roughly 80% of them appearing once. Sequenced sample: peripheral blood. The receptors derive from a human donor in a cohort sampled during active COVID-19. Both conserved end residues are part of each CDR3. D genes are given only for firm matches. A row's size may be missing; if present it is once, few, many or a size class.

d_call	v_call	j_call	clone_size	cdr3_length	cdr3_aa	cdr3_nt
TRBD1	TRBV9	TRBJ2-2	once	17	CASSVGRTGRNTGELFF	TGTGCCAGCAGCGTAGGGAGGACAGGGCGAAACACCGGGGAGCTGTTTTTT
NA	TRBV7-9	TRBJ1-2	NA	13	CASSLAENYGYTF	TGTGCCAGCAGCTTAGCTGAGAACTATGGCTACACCTTC
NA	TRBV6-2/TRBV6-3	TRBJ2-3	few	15	CASSPLASSTDTQYF	TGTGCCAGCAGCCCTTTGGCTAGCAGCACAGATACGCAGTATTTT
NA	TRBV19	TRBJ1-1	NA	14	CASIGGAGYTEAFF	TGTGCCAGCATAGGGGGGGCTGGGTACACTGAAGCTTTCTTT
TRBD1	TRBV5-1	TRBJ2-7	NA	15	CASSLTGTGFSEQYF	TGCGCCAGCAGCCTTACCGGGACAGGGTTCTCCGAGCAGTACTTC
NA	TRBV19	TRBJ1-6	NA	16	CASNQLGGIRNSPLHF	TGTGCCAGTAACCAACTGGGAGGAATCCGTAATTCACCCCTCCACTTT
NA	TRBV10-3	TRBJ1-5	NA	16	CAISDPKAGMDQPQHF	TGTGCCATCAGTGATCCTAAGGCGGGGATGGATCAGCCCCAGCATTTT
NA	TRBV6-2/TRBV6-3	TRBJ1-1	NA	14	CASSYTRGDTEAFF	TGTGCCAGCAGTTACACCCGCGGCGACACTGAAGCTTTCTTT
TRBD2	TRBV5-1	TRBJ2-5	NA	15	CASSRLAGGGETQYF	TGCGCCAGCAGCCGACTAGCGGGGGGCGGAGAGACCCAGTACTTC
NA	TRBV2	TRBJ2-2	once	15	CASSANRANTGELFF	TGTGCCAGCAGTGCAAACAGGGCAAACACCGGGGAGCTGTTTTTT
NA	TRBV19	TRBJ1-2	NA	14	CASIPRRGSYGYTF	TGTGCCAGTATACCGCGAAGGGGTAGCTATGGCTACACCTTC
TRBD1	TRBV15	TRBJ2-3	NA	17	CATSAPLGDRSTDTQYF	TGTGCCACCAGCGCACCATTGGGGGACAGAAGCACAGATACGCAGTATTTT
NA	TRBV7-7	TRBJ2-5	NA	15	CASSQLGVARETQYF	TGTGCTAGCAGCCAGTTAGGGGTAGCTCGAGAGACCCAGTACTTC
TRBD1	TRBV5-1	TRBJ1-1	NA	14	CASSSGGEGTEAFF	TGCGCCAGCAGCTCAGGGGGCGAGGGGACTGAAGCTTTCTTT
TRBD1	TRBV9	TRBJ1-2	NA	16	CASSVGLRQGASGYTF	TGTGCCAGCAGCGTAGGGCTCCGACAGGGGGCGAGCGGCTACACCTTC
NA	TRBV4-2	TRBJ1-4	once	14	CASSRGGTNEKLFF	TGTGCCAGCAGCCGGGGGGGGACTAATGAAAAACTGTTTTTT
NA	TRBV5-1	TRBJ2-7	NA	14	CASSFGVYGDEQYF	TGCGCCAGCAGCTTCGGAGTTTACGGCGACGAGCAGTACTTC
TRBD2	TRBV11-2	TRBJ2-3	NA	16	CASSLGAGRHTDTQYF	TGTGCCAGCAGCTTAGGAGCGGGGCGTCACACAGATACGCAGTATTTT
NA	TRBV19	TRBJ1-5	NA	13	CASSTLPAQPQHF	TGTGCCAGTAGTACACTACCAGCCCAGCCCCAGCATTTT
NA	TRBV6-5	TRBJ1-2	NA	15	CASRSIQYDNYGYTF	TGTGCCAGCAGGTCCATACAATACGATAACTATGGCTACACCTTC
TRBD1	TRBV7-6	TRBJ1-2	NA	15	CASASTPGSGGGYTF	TGTGCCAGCGCCTCGACCCCGGGCTCAGGGGGGGGCTACACCTTC
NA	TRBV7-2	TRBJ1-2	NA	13	CASSLGATYGYTF	TGTGCCAGCAGCTTAGGGGCGACCTATGGCTACACCTTC
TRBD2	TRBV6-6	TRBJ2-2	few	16	CANSYGLAGLSGELFF	TGTGCCAACAGTTACGGGTTAGCGGGGTTGTCCGGGGAGCTGTTTTTT
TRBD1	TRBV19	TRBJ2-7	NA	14	CASSIGQGAYEQYF	TGTGCCAGTAGTATCGGACAGGGGGCTTACGAGCAGTACTTC
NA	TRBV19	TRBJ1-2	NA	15	CASTGARGTSYGYTF	TGTGCCAGTACAGGGGCTCGAGGAACCAGCTATGGCTACACCTTC
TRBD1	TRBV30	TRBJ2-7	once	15	CAWSVTGQGAYEQYF	TGTGCCTGGAGTGTCACGGGGCAGGGGGCCTACGAGCAGTACTTC
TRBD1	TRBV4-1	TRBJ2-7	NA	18	CASSQPRDRGDSLGEQYF	TGCGCCAGCAGCCAACCCCGGGACAGGGGCGACTCCCTTGGCGAGCAGTACTTC
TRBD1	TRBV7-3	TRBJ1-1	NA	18	CASSLRAGTGDLNTEAFF	TGTGCCAGCAGCTTAAGGGCCGGGACAGGGGACCTGAACACTGAAGCTTTCTTT
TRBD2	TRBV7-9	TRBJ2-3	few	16	CASSQRTSGGSSTQYF	TGTGCCAGCAGCCAACGAACTAGCGGGGGGTCTTCTACGCAGTATTTT
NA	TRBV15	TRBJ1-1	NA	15	CATSREDTLNTEAFF	TGTGCCACCAGCAGAGAGGACACCTTAAACACTGAAGCTTTCTTT
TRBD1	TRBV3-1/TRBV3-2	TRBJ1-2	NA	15	CASSQGQGRGHGYTF	TGTGCCAGCAGCCAAGGTCAGGGCAGGGGGCACGGCTACACCTTC
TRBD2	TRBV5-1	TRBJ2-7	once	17	CASSLTSGDLWGYEQYF	TGCGCCAGCAGCTTGACTAGCGGGGACCTTTGGGGCTACGAGCAGTACTTC
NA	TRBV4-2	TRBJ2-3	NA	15	CASSQEGGSTDTQYF	TGTGCCAGCAGCCAAGAAGGCGGGAGCACAGATACGCAGTATTTT
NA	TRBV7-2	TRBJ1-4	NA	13	CASSRTRSEKLFF	TGTGCCAGCAGCAGAACAAGGAGTGAAAAACTGTTTTTT
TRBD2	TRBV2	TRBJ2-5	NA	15	CASSEETSPQETQYF	TGTGCCAGCAGTGAAGAGACTAGCCCCCAAGAGACCCAGTACTTC
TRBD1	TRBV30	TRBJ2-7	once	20	CAWTGLLPGQGRRGPLEQYF	TGTGCCTGGACCGGACTCCTACCGGGACAGGGTAGACGGGGACCCCTCGAGCAGTACTTC
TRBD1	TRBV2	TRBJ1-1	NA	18	CASSPSLRGRGGKTEAFF	TGTGCCAGCAGTCCGAGTTTAAGGGGGCGAGGGGGGAAAACTGAAGCTTTCTTT
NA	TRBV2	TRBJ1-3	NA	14	CASSELLLEARGYF	TGTGCCAGCAGTGAACTGCTGCTCGAGGCAAGGGGGTATTTT
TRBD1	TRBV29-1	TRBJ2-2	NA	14	CSTPGQGDVGELFF	TGCAGCACTCCGGGACAGGGGGACGTAGGGGAGCTGTTTTTT
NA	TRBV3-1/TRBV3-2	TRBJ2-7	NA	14	CASSKAGVTYEQYF	TGTGCCAGCAGCAAAGCAGGGGTCACCTACGAGCAGTACTTC
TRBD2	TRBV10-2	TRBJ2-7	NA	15	CASSESSGGGYKQYF	TGCGCCAGCAGTGAGTCAAGCGGGGGAGGTTATAAGCAGTACTTC
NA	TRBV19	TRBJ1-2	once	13	CASSLFGNYGYTF	TGTGCCAGCAGTCTCTTCGGGAACTATGGCTACACCTTC
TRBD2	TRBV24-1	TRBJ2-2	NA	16	CATSDQSSGGPGELFF	TGTGCCACCAGTGACCAATCTAGCGGGGGGCCCGGGGAGCTGTTTTTT
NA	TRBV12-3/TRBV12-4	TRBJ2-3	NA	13	CASTFTGSDTQYF	TGTGCCAGCACCTTCACAGGGTCAGATACGCAGTATTTT
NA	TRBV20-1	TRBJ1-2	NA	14	CSASRELYSGGYTF	TGCAGTGCTAGTCGGGAGCTCTATTCTGGCGGCTACACCTTC
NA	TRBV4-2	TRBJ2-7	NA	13	CASSQDRNSGTYF	TGTGCCAGCAGCCAAGATAGGAATAGCGGCACTTACTTC
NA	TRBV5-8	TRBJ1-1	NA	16	CASSLRTIDMNTEAFF	TGTGCCAGCAGCCTGCGGACAATCGATATGAACACTGAAGCTTTCTTT
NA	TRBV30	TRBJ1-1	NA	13	CAWSAGGNTEAFF	TGTGCCTGGAGTGCCGGGGGGAACACTGAAGCTTTCTTT
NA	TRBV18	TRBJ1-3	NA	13	CASSRQSGNTIYF	TGTGCCAGCTCAAGACAATCTGGAAACACCATATATTTT
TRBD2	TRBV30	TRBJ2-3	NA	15	CASTNGLAATDTQYF	TGTGCCAGTACCAACGGGCTAGCGGCCACAGATACGCAGTATTTT
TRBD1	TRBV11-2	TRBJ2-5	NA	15	CASSLPTGTRETQYF	TGTGCCAGCAGCTTACCGACAGGGACAAGAGAGACCCAGTACTTC
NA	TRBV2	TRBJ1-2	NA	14	CASSEKLGGYGYTF	TGTGCCAGCAGTGAAAAGCTGGGGGGTTATGGCTACACCTTC
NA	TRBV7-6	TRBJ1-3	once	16	CASSLDQGGSGNTIYF	TGTGCCAGCAGCTTAGATCAGGGCGGCTCTGGAAACACCATATATTTT
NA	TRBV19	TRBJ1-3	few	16	CASTPTGRTAGNTIYF	TGTGCCAGTACCCCCACCGGGAGGACAGCTGGAAACACCATATATTTT
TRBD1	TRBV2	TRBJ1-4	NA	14	CASHRTGGSEKLFF	TGTGCCAGCCATCGGACAGGGGGGAGCGAAAAACTGTTTTTT